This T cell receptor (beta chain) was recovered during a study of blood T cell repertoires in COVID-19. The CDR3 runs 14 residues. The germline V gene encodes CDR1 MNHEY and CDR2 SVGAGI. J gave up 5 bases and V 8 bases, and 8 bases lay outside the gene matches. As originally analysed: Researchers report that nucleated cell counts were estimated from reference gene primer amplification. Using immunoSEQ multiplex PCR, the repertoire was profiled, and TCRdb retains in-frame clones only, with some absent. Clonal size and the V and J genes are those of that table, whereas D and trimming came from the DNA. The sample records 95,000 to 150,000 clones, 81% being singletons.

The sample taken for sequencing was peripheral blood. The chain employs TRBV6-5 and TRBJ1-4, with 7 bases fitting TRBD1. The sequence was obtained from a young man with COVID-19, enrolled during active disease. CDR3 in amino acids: CASHRGPLNEKLFF. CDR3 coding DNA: TGTGCCAGCCACAGGGGACCGCTAAATGAAAAACTGTTTTTT.